This entry is about one T cell receptor (beta chain). In the authors' methods: How many nucleated cells were present was estimated from reference gene primer amplification. Assay: immunoSEQ multiplex PCR; the TCRdb copy retains only in-frame clones and omits some. V, J and clone size are those of that table, while D and trimming were read from the DNA. The sample includes roughly 40,000 clones, 90% to 95% of them seen just once. The data are from a study of blood T cell repertoires in COVID-19. As for the study in general: Samples taken during acute and convalescent COVID-19 were collected in the United States, Italy and Spain. The analysed material was cDNA or gDNA that came from T cells, B-cell-depleted T cells, or PBMCs.

The CDR3 runs to 18 residues. The germline gives CDR1 LGHNA, CDR2 YNFKEQ. The J segment lost 4 bases and the V segment lost 3 bases, leaving 8 bases of the junction unmatched. The clonotype was recovered from a human donor in a cohort sampled during active COVID-19. The rearrangement links TRBV4-2 to TRBJ2-3; 15 nucleotides line up with TRBD2. The specimen was peripheral blood. The CDR3 loop reads CASSQAARTSGGADTQYF. For the CDR3, the DNA is TGTGCCAGCAGCCAGGCGGCCCGGACTAGCGGGGGGGCAGATACGCAGTATTTT.